The TCR beta chain described here comes from a study of long-term antiretroviral therapy in people with HIV. Study-level points and caveats: Upon ART, diversity increased but remained lower than transplant donor controls. Clones expanded before ART dominated the repertoire at all time points.

People in the study who had HIV all got their treatment in the United States. The CDR3 runs to 13 residues. Trimming shortened V by 6 bases and J by 9 bases, and 14 bases separated the two germline ends. CDR1 and CDR2 (germline): MNHEY, SMNVEV (reference sequence). Survey-level resolution applied to immunoSEQ assay v3.0. This table comes from immunoSEQ multiplex PCR, and its TCRdb copy is limited to in-frame clones, with some not included. The sample lists 35,000 or so clones; 70% to 90% were seen once. Of note for this clone: Its antigen remains unidentified.

This material consisted of unsorted PBMCs, taken 2.7 to 2.9 years before starting antiretroviral therapy. The chain combines TRBV27 with TRBJ2-2; D may be TRBD2 (6 bases). This TCR came from a woman in her twenties or thirties with HIV. DNA for the CDR3: TGTGCCAGCAGCCTCTGGGGCGGGAGGGAGCTGTTTTTT. It encodes CASSLWGGRELFF.